What follows describes a single TCR beta chain. Per the authors' pipeline: From reference gene primer amplification, estimates of nucleated cell counts were derived. Only in-frame clones appear in the TCRdb table, and some are missing; sequencing was by immunoSEQ multiplex PCR. V and J calls and clone size are those listed in that table; D and trimming were worked out from the DNA. There are around 700,000 clones in the sample; more than 80% occur only once, and roughly 0.25% lies in the top ten. Trimming removed 6 bases from V and 10 bases from J, with 22 bases in between. Germline V lookup: CDR1 SGHTA, CDR2 FQGNSA. The CDR3 has 15 amino acids. This specimen belongs to a study of blood T cell repertoires in COVID-19. The wider study: The United States, Italy and Spain were the sources of the acute and convalescent COVID-19 samples. The analysed material was cDNA or gDNA that came from T cells, B-cell-depleted T cells, or PBMCs.

Sample: peripheral blood. The sequence was collected from a woman between 18 and 29 years old with acute or convalescent COVID-19. This sequence joins TRBV7-2 and TRBJ2-1, with D perhaps matching TRBD1 (7 bases). CDR3 loop: CASSSQGGGTLEQFF. The CDR3 DNA follows: TGTGCCAGCAGTTCTCAGGGGGGCGGAACTTTGGAGCAGTTCTTC.